This T cell receptor beta chain emerged from a study of shared clonotypes between healthy human individuals. As concerns this clone: The same CDR3 can be traced to other DNA sequences in this sample.

Germline values: CDR1 LNHNV, CDR2 YYDKDF (reference sequence). This CDR3 comprises 14 residues. V dropped 3 bases and J dropped 1 base, with 7 bases sitting between them. The repertoire was sequenced with immunoSEQ multiplex PCR; TCRdb's copy has only in-frame clones and lacks some. The sample lists 2 million to 2.5 million clones, just over 90% seen once, with 0.39% in the top ten. The sequencing input was naive CD4+ T cells from PBMCs. As for subset: CD45RA+ positively selected. The chain recombines TRBV15 with TRBJ1-5; a weak D match, TRBD1 (5 bases). The sequence derives from a man younger than 35 in good health. Some clones in this sample may be carry-over from other donors' samples. The CDR3 DNA sequence: TGTGCCACCAGCAGCCGGGACAGCAATCAGCCCCAGCATTTT. As protein: CATSSRDSNQPQHF.